These T cell receptor beta chains were read from a single sample in a study of cytomegalovirus exposure and HLA in healthy donors. Libraries were prepared by immunoSEQ multiplex PCR; TCRdb keeps only in-frame clonotypes and omits some of them. This table has roughly 250,000 clones, approximately 84% appearing once. The sequencing input was PBMCs. The source of these receptors is a woman in her thirties or forties in good health and CMV-seropositive. Each CDR3 is given with its conserved first and last residue. Fields, in order: clone size, D gene, J gene, V gene, CDR3 protein, CDR3 DNA. The D gene is left open where the match is weak. Only part of the rows carry a size: once, few, many, or a class if the clone is expanded.

abundance: -; d_gene: TRBD2; j_gene: TRBJ2-1; v_gene: TRBV5-1; CDR3aa: CASSLVSGAWINNEQFF; CDR3nt: TGCGCCAGCAGCTTGGTTAGCGGGGCCTGGATCAACAATGAGCAGTTCTTC
abundance: -; d_gene: -; j_gene: TRBJ2-7; v_gene: TRBV4-1; CDR3aa: CASSQDPGRTPLPYEQYF; CDR3nt: TGCGCCAGCAGCCAAGACCCAGGGAGGACCCCGCTACCCTACGAGCAGTACTTC
abundance: -; d_gene: -; j_gene: TRBJ1-5; v_gene: TRBV5-6; CDR3aa: CASSFGGQPQHF; CDR3nt: TGTGCCAGCAGCTTCGGGGGTCAGCCCCAGCATTTT
abundance: -; d_gene: TRBD2; j_gene: TRBJ2-3; v_gene: TRBV6-1; CDR3aa: CASGRDPTDTQYF; CDR3nt: TGTGCCAGCGGGAGGGACCCGACGGATACGCAGTATTTT
abundance: -; d_gene: TRBD1; j_gene: TRBJ2-7; v_gene: TRBV29-1; CDR3aa: CSVEVTGSPYEQYF; CDR3nt: TGCAGCGTTGAAGTGACAGGGTCTCCCTACGAGCAGTACTTC
abundance: -; d_gene: TRBD1; j_gene: TRBJ1-1; v_gene: TRBV5-1; CDR3aa: CASSDQGGQAYTEAFF; CDR3nt: TGCGCCAGCAGCGACCAGGGGGGACAGGCGTACACTGAAGCTTTCTTT
abundance: -; d_gene: TRBD2; j_gene: TRBJ2-7; v_gene: TRBV7-2; CDR3aa: CASSLSGSLNEQYF; CDR3nt: TGTGCCAGCAGCTTAAGCGGGAGTCTCAACGAGCAGTACTTC
abundance: -; d_gene: -; j_gene: TRBJ1-1; v_gene: TRBV19; CDR3aa: CASNPAAGVGTEAFF; CDR3nt: TGTGCCAGTAATCCTGCGGCAGGGGTAGGCACTGAAGCTTTCTTT
abundance: once; d_gene: TRBD1; j_gene: TRBJ1-5; v_gene: TRBV9; CDR3aa: CASSVGDSRNQPQHF; CDR3nt: TGTGCCAGCAGCGTAGGGGACAGCCGCAATCAGCCCCAGCATTTT
abundance: -; d_gene: TRBD2; j_gene: TRBJ2-1; v_gene: TRBV18; CDR3aa: CASSPDSGSYNEQFF; CDR3nt: TGTGCCAGCTCACCTGATAGCGGGAGCTACAATGAGCAGTTCTTC
abundance: -; d_gene: TRBD1; j_gene: TRBJ2-2; v_gene: TRBV6-6; CDR3aa: CASSYATGVNTGELFF; CDR3nt: TGTGCCAGCAGTTACGCGACAGGGGTAAACACCGGGGAGCTGTTTTTT
abundance: -; d_gene: TRBD2; j_gene: TRBJ2-7; v_gene: TRBV7-2; CDR3aa: CASRGLAGGGEQYF; CDR3nt: TGTGCCAGCAGGGGACTAGCGGGAGGTGGTGAGCAGTACTTC
abundance: -; d_gene: -; j_gene: TRBJ2-7; v_gene: TRBV11-3; CDR3aa: CASSFEGLPYEQYF; CDR3nt: TGTGCCAGCAGCTTTGAGGGTCTGCCCTACGAGCAGTACTTC
abundance: -; d_gene: -; j_gene: TRBJ2-1; v_gene: TRBV27; CDR3aa: CASSPETYNEQFF; CDR3nt: TGTGCCAGCAGTCCAGAAACCTACAATGAGCAGTTCTTC
abundance: -; d_gene: -; j_gene: TRBJ1-1; v_gene: TRBV28; CDR3aa: CASSFLGVIEAFF; CDR3nt: TGTGCCAGCAGTTTTCTCGGAGTAATAGAAGCTTTCTTT
abundance: -; d_gene: -; j_gene: TRBJ2-2; v_gene: TRBV19; CDR3aa: CASSLGPDPGAGELFF; CDR3nt: TGTGCCAGTAGTTTGGGGCCCGACCCTGGGGCCGGGGAGCTGTTTTTT
abundance: few; d_gene: TRBD1; j_gene: TRBJ2-7; v_gene: TRBV5-1; CDR3aa: CASSLEDRAYEQYF; CDR3nt: TGCGCCAGCAGCTTGGAGGACAGGGCCTACGAGCAGTACTTC
abundance: -; d_gene: -; j_gene: TRBJ2-2; v_gene: TRBV7-2; CDR3aa: CASSPQEVDTGELFF; CDR3nt: TGTGCCAGCAGCCCCCAGGAGGTGGACACCGGGGAGCTGTTTTTT
abundance: -; d_gene: TRBD1; j_gene: TRBJ1-6; v_gene: TRBV18; CDR3aa: CASSPPGTGVSPLHF; CDR3nt: TGTGCCAGCTCACCACCCGGGACAGGGGTTTCACCCCTCCACTTT
abundance: -; d_gene: TRBD1; j_gene: TRBJ1-2; v_gene: TRBV20-1; CDR3aa: CSARTGYGYTF; CDR3nt: TGCAGTGCTAGGACAGGGTATGGCTACACCTTC
abundance: -; d_gene: TRBD1; j_gene: TRBJ1-1; v_gene: TRBV28; CDR3aa: CASSHGTGNTEAFF; CDR3nt: TGTGCCAGCAGCCACGGGACAGGGAACACTGAAGCTTTCTTT
abundance: -; d_gene: TRBD1; j_gene: TRBJ2-1; v_gene: TRBV5-4; CDR3aa: CASSLGDRGVIEQFF; CDR3nt: TGTGCCAGCAGCTTAGGGGACAGGGGGGTCATTGAGCAGTTCTTC